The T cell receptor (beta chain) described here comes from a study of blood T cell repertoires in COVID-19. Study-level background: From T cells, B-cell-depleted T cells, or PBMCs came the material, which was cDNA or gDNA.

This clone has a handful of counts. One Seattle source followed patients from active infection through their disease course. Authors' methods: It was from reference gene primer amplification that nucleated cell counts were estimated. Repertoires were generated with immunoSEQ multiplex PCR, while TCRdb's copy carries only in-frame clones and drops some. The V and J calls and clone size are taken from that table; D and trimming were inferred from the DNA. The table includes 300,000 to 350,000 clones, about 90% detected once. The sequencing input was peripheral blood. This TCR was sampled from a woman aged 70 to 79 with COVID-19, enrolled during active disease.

The CDR3 sequence is CASSGGQGRDNSPLHF. The DNA for the CDR3 is TGTGCCAGCAGTGGGGGACAGGGTAGGGATAATTCACCCCTCCACTTT. This chain links TRBV6-1 with TRBJ1-6, with 9 bases lining up with TRBD1. Germline values: CDR1 MNHNS, CDR2 SASEGT. The CDR3 totals 16 residues. V lost 4 bases and J lost 5; bases outside the gene matches: 6.